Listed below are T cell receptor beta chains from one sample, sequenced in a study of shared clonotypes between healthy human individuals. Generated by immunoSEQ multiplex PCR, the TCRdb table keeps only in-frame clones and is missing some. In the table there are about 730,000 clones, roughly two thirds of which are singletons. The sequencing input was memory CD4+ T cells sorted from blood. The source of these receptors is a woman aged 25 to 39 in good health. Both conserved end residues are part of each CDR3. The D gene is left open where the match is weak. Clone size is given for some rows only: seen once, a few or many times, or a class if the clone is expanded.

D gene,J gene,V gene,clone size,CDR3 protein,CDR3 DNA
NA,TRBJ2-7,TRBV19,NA,CASSRPGEQYF,TGTGCCAGTAGTCGACCCGGGGAGCAGTACTTC
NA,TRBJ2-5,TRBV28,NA,CASSLPLPTVETQYF,TGTGCCAGCAGTTTACCCCTCCCGACGGTGGAGACCCAGTACTTC
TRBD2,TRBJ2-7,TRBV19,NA,CASSIVTSGIYEQYF,TGTGCCAGTAGTATAGTGACTAGCGGGATCTACGAGCAGTACTTC
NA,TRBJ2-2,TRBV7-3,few,CASSLRGPANTGELFF,TGTGCCAGCAGCTTAAGAGGGCCCGCGAACACCGGGGAGCTGTTTTTT
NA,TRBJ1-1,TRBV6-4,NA,CASSGDSALGAEAFF,TGTGCCAGCAGTGGTGACAGTGCCCTCGGCGCTGAAGCTTTCTTT
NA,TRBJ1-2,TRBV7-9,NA,CASSLGSTYGYTF,TGTGCCAGCAGCTTAGGGAGTACCTATGGCTACACCTTC
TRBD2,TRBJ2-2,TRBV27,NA,CASSLREPNTGELFF,TGTGCCAGCAGCCTGCGGGAGCCCAACACCGGGGAGCTGTTTTTT
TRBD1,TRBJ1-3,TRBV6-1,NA,CASSEAWGQGGNTIYF,TGTGCCAGCAGTGAAGCATGGGGACAGGGAGGAAACACCATATATTTT
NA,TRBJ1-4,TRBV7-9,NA,CASSLREGNEKLFF,TGTGCCAGCAGCTTAAGAGAGGGTAATGAAAAACTGTTTTTT
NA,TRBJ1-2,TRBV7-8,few,CASSPLSGLGYGYTF,TGTGCCAGCAGCCCATTAAGTGGACTGGGTTATGGCTACACCTTC
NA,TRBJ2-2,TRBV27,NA,CASSLRPGMATGELFF,TGTGCCAGCAGTTTGAGACCAGGGATGGCCACCGGGGAGCTGTTTTTT
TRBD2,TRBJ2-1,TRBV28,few,CASSPSGSYNEQFF,TGTGCCAGCAGTCCTAGCGGATCGTACAATGAGCAGTTCTTC
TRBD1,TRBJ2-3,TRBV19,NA,CASSLQGAVSDTQYF,TGTGCCAGTAGCCTACAGGGGGCGGTTTCAGATACGCAGTATTTT
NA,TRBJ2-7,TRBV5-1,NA,CASSFERSSYEQYF,TGCGCCAGCAGCTTTGAGCGGAGCTCCTACGAGCAGTACTTC
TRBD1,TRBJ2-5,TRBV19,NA,CASSRDRRTETQYF,TGTGCCAGTAGTAGGGACAGGAGAACGGAGACCCAGTACTTC
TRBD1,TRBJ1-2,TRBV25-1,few,CASSESQGVGYTF,TGTGCCAGCAGTGAATCCCAGGGGGTTGGCTACACCTTC
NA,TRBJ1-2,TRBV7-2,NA,CASSTQGDYGYTF,TGTGCCAGCAGCACACAGGGCGACTATGGCTACACCTTC
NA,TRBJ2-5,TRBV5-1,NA,CASSLEERLAQYF,TGCGCCAGCAGCTTGGAGGAGCGTCTGGCCCAGTACTTC
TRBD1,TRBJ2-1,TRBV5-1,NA,CASSFQGANNEQFF,TGCGCCAGCAGCTTCCAGGGGGCTAACAATGAGCAGTTCTTC
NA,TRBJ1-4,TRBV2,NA,CASSQQGLFEKLFF,TGTGCCAGCAGTCAACAGGGCCTGTTTGAAAAACTGTTTTTT